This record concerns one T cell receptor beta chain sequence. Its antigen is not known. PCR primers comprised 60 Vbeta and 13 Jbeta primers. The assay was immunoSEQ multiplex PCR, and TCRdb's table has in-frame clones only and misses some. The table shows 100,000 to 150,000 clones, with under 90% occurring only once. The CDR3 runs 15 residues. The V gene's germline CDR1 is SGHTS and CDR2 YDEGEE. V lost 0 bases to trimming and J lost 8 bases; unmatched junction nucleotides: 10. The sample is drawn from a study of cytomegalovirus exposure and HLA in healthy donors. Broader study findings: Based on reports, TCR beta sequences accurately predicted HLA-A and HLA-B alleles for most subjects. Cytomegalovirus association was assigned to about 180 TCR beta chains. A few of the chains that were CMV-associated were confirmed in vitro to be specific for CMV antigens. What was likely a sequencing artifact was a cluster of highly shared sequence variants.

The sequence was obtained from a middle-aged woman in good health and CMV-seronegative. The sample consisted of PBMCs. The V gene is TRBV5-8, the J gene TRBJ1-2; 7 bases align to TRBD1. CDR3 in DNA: TGTGCCAGCAGCTTGGGTTCAGGGACAGTAGGAGGCTACACCTTC. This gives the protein CASSLGSGTVGGYTF.